This T cell receptor (beta chain) was captured in a study of blood T cell repertoires in COVID-19. Whole-study context: T cells, B-cell-depleted T cells, or PBMCs supplied cDNA or gDNA.

TCRdb's table, derived via immunoSEQ multiplex PCR, lists solely in-frame clones and lacks some. The profile shows about 310,000 clones, under 90% of them singletons. Germline V gene data show CDR1 as LNHDA and CDR2 as SQIVND (reference sequence). Trimming at V came to 7 bases and at J to 1 base, leaving 7 bases not matched to a gene. CDR3 length: 15 amino acids. The chain employs TRBV19 and TRBJ2-5; 9 nucleotides match TRBD1. The receptor's source is a man in his sixties who had recovered from COVID-19. The source material was PBMCs or T cells enriched from blood (not recorded which). CDR3 residues: CASKRTGALQETQYF. The CDR3 nucleotides read TGTGCCAGTAAACGGACAGGGGCCCTCCAAGAGACCCAGTACTTC.